This record concerns one T cell receptor (beta chain) sequence. The data originate from a study of PD-L1 blockade in urothelial cancer. The CDR3 is 15 amino acids. CDR1 MNHEY and CDR2 SMNVEV come from the germline V gene (reference sequence). V was clipped by 6 bases and J by 5 bases; unmatched bases: 6. Clones were sequenced by immunoSEQ multiplex PCR, and TCRdb holds only the in-frame ones, with some missing. Altogether about 80,000 clones are present, about 85% being singletons, with the ten largest covering 4.5% to 6.5%. The chain couples TRBV27 to TRBJ1-5; the match to TRBD1 covers 11 bases. The starting material was PBMCs, obtained around atezolizumab (anti-PD-L1) treatment. This clonotype was obtained from a woman between 65 and 79 years old with urothelial cancer. As DNA, the CDR3 is TGTGCCAGCAGCTCTGGACAGGGGGCCCATCAGCCCCAGCATTTT. Translated, it gives CASSSGQGAHQPQHF.